These 32 T cell receptor beta chains were sequenced from one sample in a study of CD8 T cells in Susac syndrome. The RNA input was about 0.45 to 1 ug, and it was reverse transcribed with random hexamers. MiXCR, run by TCRdb on the immunoSEQ multiplex PCR reads, gives a single entry per CDR3 protein. The sample lists 150,000 or so distinct CDR3 sequences; approximately 93% were seen once. The sample consisted of CD4+ T cells from PBMCs. The receptor source for this set is a human donor with multiple sclerosis.

This chain links TRBV12-3 or TRBV12-4 with TRBJ2-4; D is unclear. The V end was cut by 5 bases, the J end by 3 bases, with 14 bases between. The CDR3 has 15 amino acids. In DNA form, the CDR3 reads TGTGCCAGCAGTAGGGCCTTCATGGGCAAAAACATTCAGTACTTC. Protein product: CASSRAFMGKNIQYF.

The gene calls are TRBV12-3 or TRBV12-4 and TRBJ2-3, with TRBD2 matching 10 bases. V was clipped by 8 bases and J by 5 bases; unmatched bases: 13. The CDR3 consists of 16 residues. The CDR3 protein is CASGGRLIAGGDTQYF. The CDR3 DNA sequence: TGTGCCAGCGGCGGCAGATTAATAGCGGGAGGAGATACGCAGTATTTT.

This CDR3 reads CAAETGGYEQYF. In DNA, the CDR3 is TGTGCTGCCGAGACAGGGGGGTACGAGCAGTACTTC. The V call is TRBV7-2, the J call TRBJ2-7, with 9 bases identical to TRBD1. The CDR3 length is 12 residues. Germline CDR1 reads SGHTA; CDR2 reads FQGNSA.

This chain links TRBV19 with TRBJ2-1; unclear D gene. This CDR3 contains 12 residues. V lost 8 bases and J lost 4, with 9 bases in between. Germline V gene sequence: CDR1 LNHDA, CDR2 SQIVND (reference sequence). This CDR3 is CASWSLYNEQFF. In DNA, the CDR3 is TGTGCCAGTTGGAGCCTATACAATGAGCAGTTCTTC.

CDR3 in amino acids: CASSGLQTSYEQYF. The CDR3 region has the DNA TGTGCCAGCTCGGGACTTCAGACCTCCTACGAGCAGTACTTC. The V and J genes are TRBV2 and TRBJ2-7; the D gene is possibly TRBD2 (6 bases). The V gene lost 8 bases and the J gene lost 0 bases, with 14 bases spanning the gap. CDR1 is SNHLY, CDR2 FYNNEI, per germline. The CDR3 consists of 14 residues.

The CDR3, as DNA: TGTGCCAGCAGCTTAAAAGCCTTCGGGGACGAGCAGTACTTC. Translating it yields CASSLKAFGDEQYF. J is TRBJ2-7 and V is TRBV11-2; maybe TRBD2 (5 bases). Trimming removed 2 bases at V and 5 bases at J, with 13 bases between. Germline V gene sequence: CDR1 SGHAT, CDR2 FQNNGV. The CDR3 spans 14 residues.

The chain joins TRBV12-3 or TRBV12-4 to TRBJ1-1, with 9 bases identical to TRBD1. Trimming took 5 bases from V and 3 from J; bases not matched to a gene: 4. There are 14 residues in the CDR3. CDR3 protein: CASSTGQGYTEAFF. CDR3 bases: TGTGCCAGCAGTACGGGACAGGGATACACTGAAGCTTTCTTT.

The gene calls are TRBV6-5 and TRBJ1-3; D not resolved. The V end lost 4 bases, the J end lost 8 bases, and 15 bases lay between the germline ends. The CDR3 is made up of 14 amino acids. Germline V lookup: CDR1 MNHEY, CDR2 SVGAGI. The CDR3 bases are TGTGCCAGCAGTTCCCTAGGGCCCCGGGACACCATATATTTT. Translating gives CASSSLGPRDTIYF.

The chain combines TRBV10-3 with TRBJ2-1; unclear D gene. V lost 6 bases and J lost 5, with 5 bases in between. Germline CDR1 ENHRY, CDR2 SYGVKD. This CDR3 region has 11 residues. The CDR3 loop is CAISQNNEQFF. CDR3 bases: TGTGCCATCAGCCAAAACAATGAGCAGTTCTTC.

The V call is TRBV15, the J call TRBJ2-7; TRBD2 agrees at 7 bases. The V segment lost 3 bases and the J segment 5 bases; nucleotides outside the gene matches: 4. The CDR3 loop spans 13 amino acids. Germline V gene sequence: CDR1 LNHNV, CDR2 YYDKDF (reference sequence). The CDR3: CATSRGGPDEQYF. The DNA for the CDR3 is TGTGCCACCAGCAGGGGAGGGCCGGACGAGCAGTACTTC.

The chain carries TRBV30 and TRBJ1-2; 7 bases map to TRBD1. CDR1 and CDR2 (germline): GTSNPN, SVGIG (reference sequence). V shed 4 bases, J shed 2 bases, and the junction held 10 bases outside the gene matches. The CDR3 covers 15 residues. The DNA of the CDR3 is TGTGCCTGGATTAAGGGACAGACAGAGAACTATGGCTACACCTTC. Its translation is CAWIKGQTENYGYTF.

The J gene is TRBJ1-4, the V gene TRBV11-2; D is undetermined. Trimming took off 0 bases at V and 6 bases at J, with 8 bases between the two ends. Germline CDR1 reads SGHAT; CDR2 reads FQNNGV. The CDR3 totals 14 residues. The chain's CDR3 is CASSLDRGYEKLFF. The CDR3 nucleotides read TGTGCCAGCAGCTTAGACCGGGGTTATGAAAAACTGTTTTTT. The full variable domain, in which reference TRBV11-2 and TRBJ1-4 provide the parts outside the CDR3, is EAGVAQSPRYKIIEKRQSVAFWCNPISGHATLYWYQQILGQGPKLLIQFQNNGVVDDSQLPKDRFSAERLKGVDSTLKIQPAKLEDSAVYLCASSLDRGYEKLFFGSGTQLSVL.

The V and J genes are TRBV4-1 and TRBJ1-1; a weak D match, TRBD1 (5 bases). The CDR3 contains 15 residues. Trimming removed 0 bases from V and 10 bases from J, with 18 bases in between. Germline V gene data show CDR1 as MGHRA and CDR2 as YSYEKL. The CDR3 is CASSQESSGLGVAFF. The CDR3 DNA reads as TGCGCCAGCAGCCAAGAAAGCTCGGGACTCGGGGTAGCTTTCTTT.

The genes are TRBV9 and TRBJ1-1; 7 nucleotides match TRBD1. Germline CDR1 and CDR2: SGDLS and YYNGEE. Trimming at V came to 3 bases and at J to 0 bases, leaving 8 bases not matched to a gene. The CDR3 runs to 16 residues. CDR3 sequence reads: CASSGQGLLLNTEAFF. For the CDR3, the DNA is TGTGCCAGCAGCGGACAGGGACTACTTCTGAACACTGAAGCTTTCTTT.

The CDR3 region has the DNA TGTGCCAGCAGCCAGGGACTAGCGGGAGTCGTAGATACGCAGTATTTT. It specifies CASSQGLAGVVDTQYF. This chain uses TRBV5-4 with TRBJ2-3, with TRBD2 matching 14 bases. V gave up 4 bases and J gave up 5 bases; unmatched junction bases: 6. Germline V gene lookup returns CDR1 SGHNT and CDR2 YYREEE (reference sequence). CDR3 length equals 16 residues. The whole variable domain, remainder taken from reference TRBV5-4 and TRBJ2-3, is ETGVTQSPTHLIKTRGQQVTLRCSSQSGHNTVSWYQQALGQGPQFIFQYYREEENGRGNFPPRFSGLQFPNYSSELNVNALELDDSALYLCASSQGLAGVVDTQYFGPGTRLTVL.

The chain is built from TRBV5-1 and TRBJ1-2; maybe TRBD1 (6 bases). The CDR3 runs to 15 residues. Germline V gene data show CDR1 as SGHRS and CDR2 as YFSETQ. V lost 0 bases to trimming and J lost 5 bases, with 14 bases between them. CDR3 sequence: CASSLELAGAYGYTF. The CDR3 DNA reads as TGCGCCAGCAGCTTGGAGTTGGCAGGGGCTTATGGCTACACCTTC.

The chain couples TRBV6-5 to TRBJ1-3; 7 bases fit TRBD1. Germline loops: CDR1 MNHEY, CDR2 SVGAGI. The trim removed 8 bases at V and 3 bases at J, leaving 10 bases unmatched. The CDR3 is made up of 15 amino acids. CDR3 nucleotides: TGTGCCAGCGGTCGACAGGGTAGCGTTGGAAACACCATATATTTT. Protein: CASGRQGSVGNTIYF.

This rearrangement joins TRBV28 to TRBJ1-5, with D possibly TRBD1 on 6 matching bases. CDR3 length: 16 residues. Germline loops: CDR1 MDHEN, CDR2 SYDVKM. The V end lost 4 bases, the J end lost 4 bases, and 17 bases lay between the germline ends. As DNA, the CDR3 is TGTGCCAGCAGTTCTATGGACAGCCTTTTGAATCAGCCCCAGCATTTT. It is translated as CASSSMDSLLNQPQHF.

The rearrangement joins TRBV4-2 to TRBJ1-5; no reliable D call. V was shortened by 3 bases and J by 5 bases, with 5 bases between the two germline ends. The CDR3 runs 12 residues. Germline CDR1 is LGHNA and CDR2 is YNFKEQ. The DNA of the CDR3 is TGTGCCAGCAGCCAGGTCGATCAGCCCCAGCATTTT. Amino acids: CASSQVDQPQHF.

The CDR3 loop reads CASSYSGGALYGYTF. The CDR3 DNA reads as TGTGCCAGCAGTTACTCTGGAGGGGCCCTCTATGGCTACACCTTC. The J gene is TRBJ1-2, the V gene TRBV6-5, with D perhaps TRBD1 (5 bases). CDR3 length equals 15 residues. Trimming took off 0 bases at V and 4 bases at J, with 12 bases between the two ends. CDR1 and CDR2 (germline): MNHEY, SVGAGI.

The V gene is TRBV29-1, the J gene TRBJ2-6, with 11 positions matching TRBD2. The CDR3 runs to 16 residues. The trim removed 4 bases at V and 2 bases at J, leaving 4 bases unmatched. The germline gives CDR1 SQVTM, CDR2 ANQGSEA. CDR3 nucleotide sequence: TGCAGCGTTGTTTCTAGCGGGAGGACTGGGGCCAACGTCCTGACTTTC. This codes for CSVVSSGRTGANVLTF.

This chain connects TRBV10-3 to TRBJ2-7, with TRBD1 matching over 8 bases. This CDR3 contains 13 residues. With V trimmed by 5 bases and J by 4 bases, 4 bases remained unmatched. Looked up from germline, CDR1 is ENHRY and CDR2 is SYGVKD. CDR3 protein: CAISQQGEYEQYF. The CDR3 nucleotides are TGTGCCATCAGTCAACAGGGGGAGTACGAGCAGTACTTC.

This chain uses TRBV4-2 with TRBJ2-7; the D call may be TRBD1 or TRBD2 (5 bases each). The length of the CDR3 is 12 residues. Trimming pared 6 bases from V and 2 bases from J, leaving 8 bases between. The germline gives CDR1 LGHNA, CDR2 YNFKEQ. The CDR3: CASRGETYEQYF. The DNA of the CDR3 is TGTGCCAGCAGGGGGGAGACCTACGAGCAGTACTTC.

J is TRBJ1-5 and V is TRBV7-2, with D perhaps TRBD1 (5 bases). V was pared by 1 base and J by 7 bases, with 14 bases between. CDR1 SGHTA and CDR2 FQGNSA come from the germline V gene. The CDR3 loop spans 15 amino acids. In DNA, the CDR3 is TGTGCCAGCAGCTTAGGATCCGTGGGGCAACAGCCCCAGCATTTT. This translates into CASSLGSVGQQPQHF.

The rearrangement uses TRBV20-1 and TRBJ1-2, with D possibly TRBD1 on 5 matching bases. The length of the CDR3 is 18 residues. V was trimmed by 1 base and J by 0 bases, leaving 21 bases between them. CDR1 is DFQATT and CDR2 is SNEGSKA in the germline V gene (reference sequence). CDR3 loop: CSARALVNPGTSNYGYTF. CDR3 DNA sequence: TGCAGTGCTAGAGCGCTGGTTAACCCCGGGACGTCTAACTATGGCTACACCTTC.

This clonotype appeared a single time. The CDR3 spells CASSSKRQDHQETQYF. For the CDR3, the DNA is TGTGCCAGCAGCTCTAAGCGCCAGGACCATCAAGAGACCCAGTACTTC. This sequence joins TRBV5-6 and TRBJ2-5; no reliable D call. This CDR3 is built from 16 residues. V gave up 3 bases and J gave up 2 bases, with 17 bases separating them. Germline V gene lookup returns CDR1 SGHDT and CDR2 YYEEEE.

V usage is TRBV3-1 and J usage is TRBJ2-2; 13 nucleotides align to TRBD2. CDR1 LGHDT and CDR2 YNNKEL come from the germline V gene (reference sequence). The CDR3 is 17 residues long. Trimming cost V 8 bases and J 2 bases; bases outside gene matches: 8. The CDR3 loop reads CASYATSGRTNTGELFF. The CDR3 nucleotides read TGTGCCAGCTACGCGACTAGCGGGAGGACCAACACCGGGGAGCTGTTTTTT.

The chain is built from TRBV29-1 and TRBJ2-2; 8 bases are shared with TRBD2. The J segment lost 1 base and the V segment lost 4 bases, leaving 5 bases of the junction unmatched. Germline V lookup: CDR1 SQVTM, CDR2 ANQGSEA. The CDR3 runs to 15 residues. CDR3 protein: CSVGGLVGNTGELFF. The CDR3 bases are TGCAGCGTTGGGGGACTAGTAGGGAACACCGGGGAGCTGTTTTTT.

V gene TRBV10-3 combines with J gene TRBJ2-3; 9 bases map to TRBD2. V gave up 3 bases and J gave up 3 bases; unmatched junction bases: 7. The germline V gene encodes CDR1 ENHRY and CDR2 SYGVKD. The CDR3 runs 16 residues. As DNA, the CDR3 is TGTGCCATCAGTGAAGGGGCTAGCGGGAAAACAGATACGCAGTATTTT. Encoded protein: CAISEGASGKTDTQYF.

The chain employs TRBV14 and TRBJ1-4; 7 bases align to TRBD1. V shed 1 base and J 10 bases; nucleotides not matched to a gene: 3. The CDR3 runs 13 residues. From germline, CDR1 is SGHDN and CDR2 FVKESK. CDR3: CASSQVAGGKLFF. Written as DNA, the CDR3 is TGTGCCAGCAGCCAAGTAGCAGGGGGAAAACTGTTTTTT.

The chain employs TRBV5-1 and TRBJ2-5; possibly TRBD1 for D (6 bases). The V end lost 5 bases, the J end lost 2 bases, and 10 bases lay between the germline ends. Germline V gene lookup returns CDR1 SGHRS and CDR2 YFSETQ. The CDR3 is made up of 13 amino acids. The CDR3 sequence: CASRGGPQETQYF. The CDR3 coding sequence is TGCGCCAGCAGAGGGGGACCACAAGAGACCCAGTACTTC.

The V and J genes are TRBV3-1 and TRBJ2-7; TRBD1 matches at 8 bases. The CDR3 is made up of 15 amino acids. Germline CDR1 and CDR2: LGHDT and YNNKEL (reference sequence). Trimming took 4 bases from V and 6 from J; bases not matched to a gene: 11. In nucleotides, the CDR3 is TGTGCCAGCAGCCCGAGACTGGACAGGGTCTCCGAGCAGTACTTC. Translating it yields CASSPRLDRVSEQYF.